A selection of T cell receptor beta chains follows, all from one sample in a study of cytomegalovirus exposure and HLA in healthy donors. Libraries were prepared by immunoSEQ multiplex PCR; TCRdb keeps only in-frame clonotypes and omits some of them. The table lists some 130,000 clones, 85% to 90% of them singletons. Sequencing input: PBMCs. All receptors come from a man aged 18 to 29 in good health and CMV-seronegative. The CDR3 runs from the conserved cysteine through the conserved F or W. D genes are given only for firm matches. Not all rows give a size; the values are once, few, many and, for expanded clones, a class.

J,D,size,V,CDR3,DNA
TRBJ2-1,TRBD1,NA,TRBV27,CASSLIGQGHLSAPRYNEQFF,TGTGCCAGCAGTTTAATCGGACAGGGGCACCTCTCGGCACCTCGCTACAATGAGCAGTTCTTC
TRBJ2-3,TRBD2,NA,TRBV29-1,CSVLWEGLPDTQYF,TGCAGCGTTTTGTGGGAGGGCCTCCCGGATACGCAGTATTTT
TRBJ2-1,NA,NA,TRBV7-9,CASSPDSNEQFF,TGTGCCAGCAGCCCGGACAGCAATGAGCAGTTCTTC
TRBJ2-5,TRBD2,NA,TRBV9,CASSVGRTAGGQETQYF,TGTGCCAGCAGCGTAGGGCGGACAGCGGGGGGGCAAGAGACCCAGTACTTC
TRBJ2-5,TRBD2,NA,TRBV6-1,CASSVSSGGRETQYF,TGTGCCAGCAGTGTCTCTAGCGGGGGGAGAGAGACCCAGTACTTC
TRBJ1-2,TRBD1,NA,TRBV2,CASSVGTGGAVGYTF,TGTGCCAGCAGTGTGGGGACAGGGGGCGCGGTTGGCTACACCTTC
TRBJ1-2,NA,NA,TRBV5-4,CASSSTGPYGYTF,TGTGCCAGCAGCTCCACAGGGCCCTATGGCTACACCTTC
TRBJ1-2,NA,NA,TRBV15,CATSSRRQDPYGYTF,TGTGCCACCAGCAGCCGTCGACAGGATCCCTATGGCTACACCTTC
TRBJ1-1,TRBD1,NA,TRBV27,CASSLRSGAGGRRTEAFF,TGTGCCAGCAGTTTGCGTTCCGGGGCAGGGGGCAGAAGAACTGAAGCTTTCTTT
TRBJ2-1,TRBD1,NA,TRBV2,CAGRGTAYNEQFF,TGTGCCGGGCGAGGGACAGCCTACAATGAGCAGTTCTTC
TRBJ2-5,TRBD2,NA,TRBV7-2,CASSLGVRGYQETQYF,TGTGCCAGCAGCTTAGGGGTGCGGGGGTACCAAGAGACCCAGTACTTC
TRBJ2-5,TRBD1,NA,TRBV25-1,CASSEGQGQETQYF,TGTGCCAGCAGTGAGGGACAGGGACAAGAGACCCAGTACTTC
TRBJ1-3,NA,NA,TRBV18,CASSPPSQGGNTIYF,TGTGCCAGCTCACCACCCTCCCAGGGTGGAAACACCATATATTTT
TRBJ2-5,TRBD1,NA,TRBV5-6,CASSPGQGVQETQYF,TGTGCCAGCAGCCCCGGACAGGGAGTTCAAGAGACCCAGTACTTC
TRBJ2-1,NA,NA,TRBV6-1,CASSERGSYNEQFF,TGTGCCAGCAGTGAAAGGGGATCCTACAATGAGCAGTTCTTC
TRBJ1-6,TRBD1,NA,TRBV5-4,CASSWDRVNSPLHF,TGTGCCAGCAGCTGGGACAGGGTGAATTCACCCCTCCACTTT
TRBJ2-7,TRBD2,NA,TRBV7-6,CASSWSPGTSSYEQYF,TGTGCCAGCAGCTGGAGTCCCGGGACTAGCTCGTACGAGCAGTACTTC
TRBJ2-1,NA,NA,TRBV7-8,CASRIGPPGNNEQFF,TGTGCCAGCAGGATCGGGCCCCCGGGGAACAATGAGCAGTTCTTC
TRBJ1-6,NA,NA,TRBV12-5,CASGSPTGVGDNSPLHF,TGTGCTAGTGGTTCACCAACAGGAGTAGGCGATAATTCACCCCTCCACTTT
TRBJ2-3,NA,NA,TRBV15,CATSRALNTDTQYF,TGTGCCACCAGCAGAGCACTAAACACAGATACGCAGTATTTT
TRBJ2-3,TRBD2,NA,TRBV28,CASTRSGRETDTQYF,TGTGCCAGCACCCGAAGCGGGAGGGAGACAGATACGCAGTATTTT
TRBJ2-5,NA,NA,TRBV7-6,CASSYTFKGLREKQETQYF,TGTGCCAGCAGCTATACCTTTAAGGGACTCAGAGAAAAACAAGAGACCCAGTACTTC
TRBJ2-2,NA,NA,TRBV28,CASNWGLITGELFF,TGTGCCAGCAATTGGGGACTCATCACCGGGGAGCTGTTTTTT
TRBJ1-2,NA,NA,TRBV2,CASHRDSYGYTF,TGTGCCAGCCACAGGGATTCCTATGGCTACACCTTC
TRBJ1-1,TRBD1,NA,TRBV4-1,CASSFQRQGEAFF,TGCGCCAGCAGCTTCCAAAGACAGGGTGAAGCTTTCTTT
TRBJ2-7,TRBD2,NA,TRBV16,CASSPSGGSDEQYF,TGTGCCAGCAGCCCCTCGGGGGGAAGTGACGAGCAGTACTTC
TRBJ2-2,NA,few,TRBV11-2,CASSLNTGTGELFF,TGTGCCAGCAGCTTAAACACGGGGACCGGGGAGCTGTTTTTT
TRBJ2-3,NA,once,TRBV6-5,CASSPDEESTYAQYF,TGTGCCAGCAGTCCCGATGAGGAGTCTACCTATGCGCAGTATTTT
TRBJ2-1,TRBD2,NA,TRBV11-3,CASSFWDLAGGGEQFF,TGTGCCAGCAGCTTTTGGGATTTGGCGGGAGGAGGCGAGCAGTTCTTC
TRBJ2-1,TRBD2,NA,TRBV10-3,CAISESGRSLSSYNEQFF,TGTGCCATCAGTGAGAGCGGGAGGTCCTTAAGCTCCTACAATGAGCAGTTCTTC
TRBJ2-1,NA,NA,TRBV7-9,CASSFYGTRYNEQFF,TGTGCCAGCAGCTTTTACGGGACTCGGTACAATGAGCAGTTCTTC
TRBJ2-6,NA,NA,TRBV7-9,CASRSSGAGANVLTF,TGTGCCAGCAGATCCTCTGGAGCTGGGGCCAACGTCCTGACTTTC
TRBJ2-7,NA,NA,TRBV5-4,CASSSSSYEQYF,TGTGCCAGCAGCTCCAGCTCCTACGAGCAGTACTTC